This T cell receptor (beta chain) was sequenced during a study of regulatory T cells in long-lasting Graves disease (dated by TCRdb to the early 2020s). The study in broad terms: To count as having persistent Graves' disease, a patient had to have received antithyroid drug treatment for over 5 years with TSH receptor autoantibodies remaining persistently positive. Persistent Graves' disease patients were compared with newly diagnosed Graves' disease patients by peripheral blood TCR sequencing and RNA sequencing. The study was conducted in China and was registered as a clinical trial. A total of some 35 samples underwent TCR sequencing: around 13 from persistent and some 20 from newly diagnosed Graves' disease patients. Antithyroid drugs had been taken for approximately ten years on average by persistent Graves' disease patients in the clinical cohort.

Of note for this clonotype: The specificity of this receptor is unknown. Qualities for individual bases were not recorded, and no much larger clone is one base off.

Library prep was done by multiplex PCR. The listed sequencing device is Illumina HiSeq 4000. TCR beta libraries were built with iRepertoire HTBI primers and Arm-PCR amplification of CDR3 regions. PCR products were gel purified before sequencing. The authors' pipeline ran thus. Gene usage analysis of CDR3 amino acid clonotypes used the 62 TRBV and about 15 TRBJ segments found across samples. Filtered high-quality paired reads were merged into contigs using COPE and FqMerger. BLAST was used to align contigs to the IMGT TRBV, TRBD and TRBJ reference genes, and CDR3 was defined following IMGT. Any clonotype with a frequency above 0.1% was counted as a highly expanded clone. Shannon entropy was used to measure repertoire diversity, and the Gini coefficient was used to measure V-J evenness. Clonotypes shared by more than one individual were considered public. TCRdb reworked the public reads: Q25 trimming with fastp, MiXCR clone assembly, productive beta chains retained. One record per CDR3 amino acid sequence lists the most common genes and DNA. The V and J calls and clone size come from TCRdb's table, not from the authors' own analysis. The sample table lists roughly 500,000 distinct CDR3 sequences, around 21% of them with a count of one. Jointly, the top ten make up 7.8% of the sample.

Reading the label with the study, this specimen's time point is: persistent/refractory GD, antithyroid drugs over 5 years with positive TRAb. For both TCR sequencing and RNA sequencing, RNA was extracted from PBMCs using TRIzol. The diagnosis of Graves' disease was made according to American Thyroid Association guidelines. Patients for the study were recruited at an endocrinology department in Xi'an, China. Each patient gave approximately 8.8 milliliters of peripheral blood, collected in an EDTA anticoagulant tube. Ficoll Paque Plus density gradient separation was used to isolate PBMCs, and no further T cell sorting was performed. An Agilent 2100 Bioanalyzer and agarose gel were used to assess RNA quality, and a NanoDrop 2000 was used to measure RNA concentration. Summary of the overall study and its limitations: The authors noted that the small sample size was a limitation that may lower accuracy. Only peripheral blood was studied, because thyroid tissue, the primary lesion, was inaccessible. Compared with newly diagnosed patients, persistent Graves' disease patients had lower TCR Shannon entropy and fewer highly expanded clones, which suggests clonal expansion. Only the TCR beta chain was sequenced and analyzed. Persistent disease showed preferential use of TRBV28, TRBJ1-2 and TRBJ2-5, whereas newly diagnosed disease favored TRBV20-1 and TRBJ2-1. Patients with persistent disease shared more public clonotypes (about 2,900) than newly diagnosed patients did (around 980).

V sheds 5 bases and J sheds 0 bases, leaving 14 bases between their ends. From its cysteine to its phenylalanine, the CDR3 spans 15 amino acids. Only the CDR3 part of the read is kept: 45 bases, read in frame from the first base. CDR1 MNHNS and CDR2 SASEGT were looked up in the germline V gene. The clonotype comes from a female donor with Graves disease. Material: peripheral blood mononuclear cells (PBMCs), obtained when the disease was refractory, from a patient treated with antithyroid drugs. The rearrangement combines TRBV6-1 with TRBJ2-7; the best D guess is TRBD2, with 6 bases matching. The CDR3 has the sequence CASSTYDGSSYEQYF. The DNA reads TGTGCCAGCAGTACATACGACGGGAGCTCCTACGAGCAGTACTTC.